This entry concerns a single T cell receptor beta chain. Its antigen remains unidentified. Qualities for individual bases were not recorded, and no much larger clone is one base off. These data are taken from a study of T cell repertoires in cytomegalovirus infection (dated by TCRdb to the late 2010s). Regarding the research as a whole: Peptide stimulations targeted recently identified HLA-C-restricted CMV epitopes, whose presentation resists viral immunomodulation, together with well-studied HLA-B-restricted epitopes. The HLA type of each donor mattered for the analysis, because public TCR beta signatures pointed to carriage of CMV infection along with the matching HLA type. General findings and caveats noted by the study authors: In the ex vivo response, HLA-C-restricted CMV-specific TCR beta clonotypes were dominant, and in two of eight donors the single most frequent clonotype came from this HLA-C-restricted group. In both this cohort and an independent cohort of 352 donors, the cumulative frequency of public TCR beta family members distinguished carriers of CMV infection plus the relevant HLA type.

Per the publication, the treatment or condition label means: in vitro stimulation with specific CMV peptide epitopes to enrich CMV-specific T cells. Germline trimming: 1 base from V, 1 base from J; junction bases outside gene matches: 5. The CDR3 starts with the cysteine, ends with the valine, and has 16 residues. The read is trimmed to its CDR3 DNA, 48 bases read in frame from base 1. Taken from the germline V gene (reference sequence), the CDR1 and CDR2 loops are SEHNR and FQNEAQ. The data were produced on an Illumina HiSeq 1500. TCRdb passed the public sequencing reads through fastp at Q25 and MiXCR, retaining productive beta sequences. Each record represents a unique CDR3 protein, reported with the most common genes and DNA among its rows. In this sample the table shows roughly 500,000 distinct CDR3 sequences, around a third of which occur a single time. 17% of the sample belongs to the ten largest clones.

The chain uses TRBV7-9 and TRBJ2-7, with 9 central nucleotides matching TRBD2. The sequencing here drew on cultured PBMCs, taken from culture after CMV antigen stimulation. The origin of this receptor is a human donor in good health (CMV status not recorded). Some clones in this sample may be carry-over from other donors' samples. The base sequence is TGTGCCAGCAGCTTAGACACGGGACTAGCATCCTACGAGCAGTACGTC. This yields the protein CASSLDTGLASYEQYV.